These 28 T cell receptor beta chains came from one sample sequenced in a study of T cell changes during pregnancy in multiple sclerosis. The repertoire was sequenced with immunoSEQ multiplex PCR; TCRdb's copy has only in-frame clones and lacks some. Here the sample spans around 130,000 clones, 95% to 98% being singletons. Source: peripheral blood, taken after pregnancy. The receptors derive from a female donor with multiple sclerosis, enrolled in a pregnancy study.

This rearrangement joins TRBV5-1 to TRBJ2-7; D is perhaps TRBD1 (5 bases). V shed 0 bases and J shed 5 bases, with 12 bases lying between them. The CDR3 has 14 amino acids. CDR1 SGHRS and CDR2 YFSETQ come from the germline V gene. The CDR3 loop reads CASSLAWQGDEQYF. CDR3 bases: TGCGCCAGCAGCTTGGCCTGGCAGGGCGACGAGCAGTACTTC.

This rearrangement joins TRBV5-8 to TRBJ2-1; 12 bases align to TRBD2. The germline V gene encodes CDR1 SGHTS and CDR2 YDEGEE. With 4 bases clipped from V and 0 bases from J, the junction kept 2 bases outside the gene matches. This CDR3 is 16 amino acids long. DNA of the CDR3: TGTGCCAGCAGCCTGGGACTAGCGGGCTCCTACAATGAGCAGTTCTTC. It translates to CASSLGLAGSYNEQFF.

The chain has TRBV28 and TRBJ2-7; no definite D call. The CDR3 sequence is 15 residues long. Trimming pared 5 bases from V and 0 bases from J, leaving 14 bases between. Germline values: CDR1 MDHEN, CDR2 SYDVKM. This CDR3 is CASSNYQVSSYEQYF. CDR3 nucleotide sequence: TGTGCCAGCAGTAATTACCAGGTATCCTCCTACGAGCAGTACTTC. Full variable domain (missing parts from reference TRBV28 and TRBJ2-7): DVKVTQSSRYLVKRTGEKVFLECVQDMDHENMFWYRQDPGLGLRLIYFSYDVKMKEKGDIPEGYSVSREKKERFSLILESASTNQTSMYLCASSNYQVSSYEQYFGPGTRLTVT.

The gene calls are TRBV2 and TRBJ2-5; 11 bases are a match to TRBD1. The length of the CDR3 is 16 residues. Trimming took 4 bases from V and 5 from J; bases not matched to a gene: 9. CDR1 and CDR2 from the germline V gene are SNHLY and FYNNEI. The CDR3 DNA sequence: TGTGCCAGCAGTGCGCTCCTGGGACAGGGGGGGGAGACCCAGTACTTC. Protein product: CASSALLGQGGETQYF. Based on the CDR3 plus reference TRBV2 and TRBJ2-5, the full variable domain is EPEVTQTPSHQVTQMGQEVILRCVPISNHLYFYWYRQILGQKVEFLVSFYNNEISEKSEIFDDQFSVERPDGSNFTLKIRSTKLEDSAMYFCASSALLGQGGETQYFGPGTRLLVL.

The chain is built from TRBV6-6 and TRBJ2-1, with a possible D match to TRBD1 (6 bases). The CDR3 covers 14 residues. V lost 4 bases and J 8 bases, leaving 15 bases between the germline ends. The germline CDR1 and CDR2 sequences are MNHNY and SVGAGI (reference sequence). The CDR3 loop reads CASSFPVGGDEQFF. The CDR3 DNA reads TGTGCCAGCAGTTTCCCGGTTGGGGGCGATGAGCAGTTCTTC.

CDR3 loop: CASSLLPTKWDTQYF. In nucleotides, the CDR3 is TGTGCCAGCAGTCTGCTACCTACCAAGTGGGATACGCAGTATTTT. The rearrangement joins TRBV27 to TRBJ2-3; D gene ambiguous. The V gene's germline CDR1 is MNHEY and CDR2 SMNVEV (reference sequence). The length of the CDR3 is 15 residues. V was shortened by 5 bases and J by 6 bases, with 18 bases between the two germline ends.

The chain combines TRBV4-2 with TRBJ2-2, with 8 bases identical to TRBD1. Germline V gene data show CDR1 as LGHNA and CDR2 as YNFKEQ. The CDR3 sequence is 17 residues long. Unmatched junction bases numbered 11, after V lost 3 bases and J lost 5 bases. The CDR3 coding sequence is TGTGCCAGCAGCCAGGCTGCAGGGGGCGCAGGGACCGGGGAGCTGTTTTTT. This translates into CASSQAAGGAGTGELFF.

This chain links TRBV5-5 with TRBJ2-7; D gene unclear. The CDR3 has 13 residues. CDR1 is SGHKS and CDR2 is YYEKEE in the germline V gene (reference sequence). Trimming stripped 0 bases from V and 2 bases from J, with 6 bases between. CDR3 protein: CASSLDIAYEQYF. Here the CDR3 DNA reads TGTGCCAGCAGCTTGGACATCGCCTACGAGCAGTACTTC.

This clone has a single count. This chain uses TRBV2 with TRBJ1-2, with D maybe TRBD1 (6 bases). Germline V gene lookup returns CDR1 SNHLY and CDR2 FYNNEI. V lost 9 bases, J lost 8 bases, and 19 bases lay in between. The CDR3 spans 13 residues. CDR3 amino acids: CARTVQGPSGYTF. DNA of the CDR3: TGTGCCAGGACCGTACAGGGACCATCGGGCTACACCTTC.

The chain employs TRBV18 and TRBJ2-7; 9 bases fit TRBD1. The V and J ends lost 3 bases and 5 bases, in that order; junction bases with no gene match: 2. Germline assignment: CDR1 KGHSH and CDR2 LQKENI. The CDR3 is 13 amino acids. In nucleotides, the CDR3 is TGTGCCAGCTCACCGGGACAGGGAAACGAGCAGTACTTC. It encodes CASSPGQGNEQYF.

A note on this clone: An end of the junction does not agree with germline; a read error may underlie this. The V and J genes are TRBV4-2 and TRBJ2-5; TRBD2 matches at 11 bases. Germline V gene lookup returns CDR1 LGHNA and CDR2 YNFKEQ. CDR3 length equals 16 residues. The CDR3, as DNA: TGTGCCAGCAGTCAAGGGACTAGCGGTCCAGTGGGGACCCAGTACTTC. It translates to CASSQGTSGPVGTQYF.

The chain is built from TRBV5-1 and TRBJ2-1; 13 nucleotides align to TRBD2. With V trimmed by 4 bases and J by 6 bases, 4 bases remained unmatched. Germline values: CDR1 SGHRS, CDR2 YFSETQ. The CDR3 runs 15 residues. CDR3 protein: CASSGGLAGPNEQFF. CDR3 bases: TGCGCCAGCAGCGGGGGACTAGCGGGACCCAATGAGCAGTTCTTC. Using reference TRBV5-1 and TRBJ2-1 for the parts outside the CDR3, the full variable domain is KAGVTQTPRYLIKTRGQQVTLSCSPISGHRSVSWYQQTPGQGLQFLFEYFSETQRNKGNFPGRFSGRQFSNSRSEMNVSTLELGDSALYLCASSGGLAGPNEQFFGPGTRLTVL.

This rearrangement joins TRBV7-9 to TRBJ2-1; D might be TRBD2 (6 bases). The V end lost 1 base, the J end lost 1 base, and 11 bases lay between the germline ends. This CDR3 comprises 16 residues. Germline V gene sequence: CDR1 SEHNR, CDR2 FQNEAQ (reference sequence). The DNA for the CDR3 is TGTGCCAGCAGCTTAGGGAATAGCGGATCCTACAATGAGCAGTTCTTC. This encodes CASSLGNSGSYNEQFF.

This chain connects TRBV7-6 to TRBJ1-1, with D uncertain. Germline V gene sequence: CDR1 SGHVS, CDR2 FNYEAQ. With 1 base removed from V and 4 bases from J, the gap between germline ends came to 7 bases. The CDR3 covers 13 residues. CDR3 bases: TGTGCCAGCAGCTTAGGGCCGATCACTGAAGCTTTCTTT. It yields the protein CASSLGPITEAFF. Full variable domain (remainder filled in from reference TRBV7-6 and TRBJ1-1): GAGVSQSPRYKVTKRGQDVALRCDPISGHVSLYWYRQALGQGPEFLTYFNYEAQQDKSGLPNDRFSAERPEGSISTLTIQRTEQRDSAMYRCASSLGPITEAFFGQGTRLTVV.

CDR3 residues: CASSLGGLAQETQYF. DNA of the CDR3: TGTGCCAGCAGCTTAGGGGGACTAGCTCAAGAGACCCAGTACTTC. V and J are TRBV7-2 and TRBJ2-5, with 9 bases matching TRBD2. The CDR3 extends over 15 amino acids. The V gene end was trimmed by 1 base and the J gene end by 2 bases; junction bases not matched to a gene: 2. From germline, CDR1 is SGHTA and CDR2 FQGNSA.

The chain has TRBV6-6 and TRBJ2-7, with 9 bases that match TRBD1. V was clipped by 6 bases and J by 2 bases; unmatched bases: 8. The length of the CDR3 is 15 residues. CDR1 MNHNY and CDR2 SVGAGI come from the germline V gene (reference sequence). The CDR3 loop reads CASRIQGALPYEQYF. CDR3 coding DNA: TGTGCCAGCAGGATACAGGGGGCGCTTCCCTACGAGCAGTACTTC.

V and J are TRBV6-5 and TRBJ2-1; 11 bases fit TRBD2. Germline-derived CDR1 and CDR2 are MNHEY and SVGAGI. This CDR3 is built from 16 residues. J lost 8 bases, V lost 0 bases, and 6 bases had no gene match. The chain's CDR3 is CASSYSGLADWYEQFF. DNA for the CDR3: TGTGCCAGCAGTTACTCGGGACTAGCGGACTGGTATGAGCAGTTCTTC.

The chain is built from TRBV28 and TRBJ2-7; D is uncertain. V lost 6 bases, J lost 0 bases, and 15 bases lay in between. Germline assignment: CDR1 MDHEN and CDR2 SYDVKM. The CDR3 spans 15 residues. The CDR3 here is CASRPYASSSYEQYF. CDR3 nucleotides: TGTGCCAGCAGGCCTTATGCCTCCAGCTCCTACGAGCAGTACTTC.

V and J are TRBV5-1 and TRBJ1-1, with 9 nucleotides matching TRBD1. This CDR3 spans 15 amino acids. V lost 2 bases and J lost 8; bases outside the gene matches: 10. CDR1 SGHRS and CDR2 YFSETQ come from the germline V gene. The CDR3 loop is CASSLNPGQGAEAFF. The CDR3 DNA follows: TGCGCCAGCAGCTTAAATCCGGGACAGGGAGCCGAAGCTTTCTTT. Based on the CDR3 plus reference TRBV5-1 and TRBJ1-1, the full variable domain is KAGVTQTPRYLIKTRGQQVTLSCSPISGHRSVSWYQQTPGQGLQFLFEYFSETQRNKGNFPGRFSGRQFSNSRSEMNVSTLELGDSALYLCASSLNPGQGAEAFFGQGTRLTVV.

The chain employs TRBV7-8 and TRBJ1-1, with TRBD1 identical over 8 bases. This CDR3 is 14 amino acids long. CDR1 SGHVS and CDR2 FQNEAQ come from the germline V gene. After removal of 1 base from V and 4 bases from J, the junction contained 2 bases not matched to a gene. The DNA for the CDR3 is TGTGCCAGCAGCTTAGGACAGGGGAGCACTGAAGCTTTCTTT. Its translation is CASSLGQGSTEAFF.

The V gene is TRBV28, the J gene TRBJ2-5; a weak D match, TRBD1 (5 bases). Germline assignment: CDR1 MDHEN and CDR2 SYDVKM. The CDR3 extends over 14 amino acids. V dropped 8 bases and J dropped 0 bases, with 13 bases sitting between them. CDR3 residues: CASGATAYQETQYF. The CDR3, as DNA: TGTGCCAGCGGGGCGACCGCGTACCAAGAGACCCAGTACTTC.

The CDR3 DNA follows: TGTGCCAGCTCACCACCTTCTGGGCGGGAGCGCTACGAGCAGTACTTC. Its translation: CASSPPSGRERYEQYF. This chain connects TRBV18 to TRBJ2-7; 7 nucleotides align to TRBD2. J was trimmed by 3 bases and V by 0 bases; bases with no gene match: 8. Germline assignment: CDR1 KGHSH and CDR2 LQKENI. The CDR3 consists of 16 residues. Full variable domain (rest looked up from reference TRBV18 and TRBJ2-7): NAGVMQNPRHLVRRRGQEARLRCSPMKGHSHVYWYRQLPEEGLKFMVYLQKENIIDESGMPKERFSAEFPKEGPSILRIQQVVRGDSAAYFCASSPPSGRERYEQYFGPGTRLTVT.

V usage is TRBV6-1 and J usage is TRBJ2-3, with 9 bases that match TRBD2. After removal of 8 bases from V and 1 base from J, the junction contained 7 bases not matched to a gene. The CDR3 loop spans 15 amino acids. Germline lookup yields CDR1 MNHNS and CDR2 SASEGT. Here the CDR3 DNA reads TGTGCCAGCGGGGGGTGGACTAGCGGCACAGATACGCAGTATTTT. It yields the protein CASGGWTSGTDTQYF.

The chain uses TRBV14 and TRBJ2-2, with D possibly being TRBD1 (6 bases). Germline assignment: CDR1 SGHDN and CDR2 FVKESK. V shed 3 bases and J shed 5 bases, with 7 bases lying between them. This CDR3 region has 13 residues. This chain's CDR3 is CASSHRGTGELFF. The CDR3 DNA sequence: TGTGCCAGCAGCCACAGGGGTACCGGGGAGCTGTTTTTT.

This chain's CDR3 is CASSSGTSGYNEQFF. CDR3 nucleotide sequence: TGTGCCTCCTCCTCCGGGACTAGCGGCTACAATGAGCAGTTCTTC. The chain combines TRBV5-4 with TRBJ2-1; 11 bases fit TRBD2. The CDR3 is 15 amino acids. V lost 10 bases and J lost 3; bases outside the gene matches: 9. Germline CDR1 and CDR2: SGHNT and YYREEE (reference sequence). The full variable domain, its missing parts supplied by reference TRBV5-4 and TRBJ2-1, is ETGVTQSPTHLIKTRGQQVTLRCSSQSGHNTVSWYQQALGQGPQFIFQYYREEENGRGNFPPRFSGLQFPNYSSELNVNALELDDSALYLCASSSGTSGYNEQFFGPGTRLTVL.

This chain uses TRBV7-3 with TRBJ2-1; 8 bases fit TRBD1. Looked up from germline, CDR1 is SGHTA and CDR2 is FQGTGA. The CDR3 extends over 15 amino acids. V trimming: 2 bases; J trimming: 7 bases; junction bases outside the gene matches: 7. CDR3 region: CASSLGQGGVNEQFF. The CDR3 DNA reads TGTGCCAGCAGCTTAGGACAGGGTGGAGTGAATGAGCAGTTCTTC.

The rearrangement joins TRBV6-1 to TRBJ2-1; 9 bases map to TRBD1. V lost 3 bases to trimming and J lost 5 bases; unmatched junction nucleotides: 20. The CDR3 sequence is 20 residues long. In germline, CDR1 is MNHNS, CDR2 SASEGT. The chain's CDR3 is CASSDDNRGRRLAGHNEQFF. The CDR3 nucleotides are TGTGCCAGCAGTGATGACAACAGGGGGCGAAGGCTAGCAGGCCACAATGAGCAGTTCTTC.

This chain joins TRBV11-2 and TRBJ1-1; no reliable D call. The CDR3 consists of 13 residues. From germline, CDR1 is SGHAT and CDR2 FQNNGV. The germline V and J ends were trimmed by 5 bases and 10 bases, with 17 bases remaining between them. In nucleotides, the CDR3 is TGTGCCAGCAGCCCAGAGGGTAGATACGGAGCTTTCTTT. It yields the protein CASSPEGRYGAFF.